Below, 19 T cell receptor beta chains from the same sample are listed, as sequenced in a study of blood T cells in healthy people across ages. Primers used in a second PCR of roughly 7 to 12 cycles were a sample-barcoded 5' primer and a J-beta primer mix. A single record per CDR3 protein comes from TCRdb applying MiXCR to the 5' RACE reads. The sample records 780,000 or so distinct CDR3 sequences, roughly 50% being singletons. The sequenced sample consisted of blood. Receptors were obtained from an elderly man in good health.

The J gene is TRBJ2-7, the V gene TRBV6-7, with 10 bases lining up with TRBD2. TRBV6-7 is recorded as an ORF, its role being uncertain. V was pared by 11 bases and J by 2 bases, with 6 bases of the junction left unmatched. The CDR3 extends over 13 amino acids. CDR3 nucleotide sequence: TGTGCCGAGTGGCTAGCGGGAGCCTACGAGCAGTACTTC. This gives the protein CAEWLAGAYEQYF.

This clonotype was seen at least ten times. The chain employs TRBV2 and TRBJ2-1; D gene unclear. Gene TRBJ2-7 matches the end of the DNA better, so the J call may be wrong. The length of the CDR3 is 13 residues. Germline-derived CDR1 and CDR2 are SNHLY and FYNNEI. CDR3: CASELSSYNEQYF. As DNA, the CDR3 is TGTGCCAGCGAACTCAGCTCCTACAATGAGCAGTACTTC.

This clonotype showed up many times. CDR3 amino acids: CASRPDSYNEQFF. The CDR3 DNA reads as TGTGCCAGCAGGCCCGACTCCTACAATGAGCAGTTCTTC. This rearrangement joins TRBV6-5 to TRBJ2-1; D gene uncertain. From germline, CDR1 is MNHEY and CDR2 SVGAGI. The CDR3 is made up of 13 amino acids. Trimming pared 6 bases from V and 0 bases from J, leaving 6 bases between.

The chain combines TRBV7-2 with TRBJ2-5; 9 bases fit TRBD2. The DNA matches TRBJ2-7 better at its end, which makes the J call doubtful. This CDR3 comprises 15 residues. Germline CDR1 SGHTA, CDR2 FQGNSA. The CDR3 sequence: CASSAGLAETYEQYF. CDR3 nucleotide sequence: TGTGCCAGCAGCGCGGGACTAGCTGAAACCTACGAGCAGTACTTC.

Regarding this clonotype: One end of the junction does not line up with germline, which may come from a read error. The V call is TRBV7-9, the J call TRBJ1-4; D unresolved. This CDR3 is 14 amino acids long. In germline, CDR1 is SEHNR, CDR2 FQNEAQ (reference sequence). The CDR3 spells CASSRRDGNEKLFF. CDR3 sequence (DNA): TGCGCCAGCAGCCGACGGGATGGAAACGAAAAACTGTTTTTT.

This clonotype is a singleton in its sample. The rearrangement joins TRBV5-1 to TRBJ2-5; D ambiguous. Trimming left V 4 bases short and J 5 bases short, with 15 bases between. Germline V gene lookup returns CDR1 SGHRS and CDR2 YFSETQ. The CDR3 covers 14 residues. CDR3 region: CASSHEVGSETQYF. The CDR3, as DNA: TGCGCCAGCAGCCACGAGGTGGGGTCGGAGACCCAGTACTTC.

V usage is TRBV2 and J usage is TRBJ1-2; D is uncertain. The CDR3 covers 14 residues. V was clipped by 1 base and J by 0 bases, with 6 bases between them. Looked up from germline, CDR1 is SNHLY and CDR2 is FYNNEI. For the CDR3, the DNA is TGTGCCAGCAGTGAAGACATAGCTAACTATGGCTACACCTTC. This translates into CASSEDIANYGYTF.

This chain's CDR3 is CASSLRRGLNYGYTF. CDR3 in DNA: TGTGCCAGCAGTCTCCGCAGGGGACTCAACTATGGCTACACCTTC. The rearrangement links TRBV6-4 to TRBJ1-2, with D perhaps TRBD1 (6 bases). This CDR3 is built from 15 residues. Germline V lookup: CDR1 MRHNA, CDR2 SNTAGT. V lost 5 bases and J 2 bases, leaving 15 bases between the germline ends.

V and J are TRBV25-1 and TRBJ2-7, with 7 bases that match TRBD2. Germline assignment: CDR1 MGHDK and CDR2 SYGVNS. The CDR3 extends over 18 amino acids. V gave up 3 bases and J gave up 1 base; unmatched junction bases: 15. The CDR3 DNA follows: TGTGCCAGCAGTGAGGGGACCTCAAGCGGGATGTGGTCCTACGAGCAGTACTTC. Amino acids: CASSEGTSSGMWSYEQYF.

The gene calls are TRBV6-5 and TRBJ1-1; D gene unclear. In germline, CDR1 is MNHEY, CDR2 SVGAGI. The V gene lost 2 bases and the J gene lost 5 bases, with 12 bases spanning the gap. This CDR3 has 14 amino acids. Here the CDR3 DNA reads TGTGCCAGCAGTTACCGGGGAATAGGGACTGAAGCTTTCTTT. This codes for CASSYRGIGTEAFF.

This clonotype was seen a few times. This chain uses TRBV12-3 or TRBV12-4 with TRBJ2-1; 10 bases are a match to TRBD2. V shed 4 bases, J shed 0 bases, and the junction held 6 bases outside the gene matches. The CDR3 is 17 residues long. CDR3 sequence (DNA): TGTGCCAGCAGTTCCAGCGGGAGGGTCTTCTCCTACAATGAGCAGTTCTTC. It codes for CASSSSGRVFSYNEQFF.

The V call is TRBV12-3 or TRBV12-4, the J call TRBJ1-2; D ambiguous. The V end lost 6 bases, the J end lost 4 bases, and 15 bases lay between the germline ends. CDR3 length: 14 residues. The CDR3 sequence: CASSLNPSFYGYTF. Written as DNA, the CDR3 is TGTGCCAGCAGCCTGAACCCCAGTTTCTATGGCTACACCTTC.

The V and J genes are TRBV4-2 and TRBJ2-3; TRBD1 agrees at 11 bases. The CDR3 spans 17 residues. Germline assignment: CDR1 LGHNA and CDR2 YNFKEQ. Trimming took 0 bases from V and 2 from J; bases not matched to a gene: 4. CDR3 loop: CASSQDGDRGATDTQYF. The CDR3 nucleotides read TGTGCCAGCAGCCAAGACGGGGACAGGGGGGCCACAGATACGCAGTATTTT.

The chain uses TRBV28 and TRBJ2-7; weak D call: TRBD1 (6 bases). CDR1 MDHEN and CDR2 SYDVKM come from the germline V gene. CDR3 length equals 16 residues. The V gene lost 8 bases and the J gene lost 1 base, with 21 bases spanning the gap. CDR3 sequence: CASPPSGQGISYEQYF. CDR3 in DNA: TGTGCCAGCCCCCCGTCGGGGCAGGGGATTTCCTACGAGCAGTACTTC.

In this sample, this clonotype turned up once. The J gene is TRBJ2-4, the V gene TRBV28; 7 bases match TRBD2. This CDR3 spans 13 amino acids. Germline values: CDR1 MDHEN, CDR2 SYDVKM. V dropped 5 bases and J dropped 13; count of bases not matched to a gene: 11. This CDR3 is CASSPSGVREQYF. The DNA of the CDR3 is TGTGCCAGCAGTCCTTCCGGTGTGCGGGAGCAGTACTTC. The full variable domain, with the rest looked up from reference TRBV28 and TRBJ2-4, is DVKVTQSSRYLVKRTGEKVFLECVQDMDHENMFWYRQDPGLGLRLIYFSYDVKMKEKGDIPEGYSVSREKKERFSLILESASTNQTSMYLCASSPSGVREQYFGAGTRLSVL.

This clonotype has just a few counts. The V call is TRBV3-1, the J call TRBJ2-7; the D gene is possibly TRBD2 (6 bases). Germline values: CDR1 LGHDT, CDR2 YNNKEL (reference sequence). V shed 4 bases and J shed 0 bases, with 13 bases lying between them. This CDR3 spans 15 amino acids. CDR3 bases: TGTGCCAGCAGCCCCGGGACTCAGAGCTCCTACGAGCAGTACTTC. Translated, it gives CASSPGTQSSYEQYF.

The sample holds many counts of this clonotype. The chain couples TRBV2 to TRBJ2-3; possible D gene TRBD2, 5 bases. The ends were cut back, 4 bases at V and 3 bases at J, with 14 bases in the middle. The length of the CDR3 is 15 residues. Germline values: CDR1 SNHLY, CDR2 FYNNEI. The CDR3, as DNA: TGTGCCAGCAGTGCCACTGAGCGGTCGACAGATACGCAGTATTTT. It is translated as CASSATERSTDTQYF.

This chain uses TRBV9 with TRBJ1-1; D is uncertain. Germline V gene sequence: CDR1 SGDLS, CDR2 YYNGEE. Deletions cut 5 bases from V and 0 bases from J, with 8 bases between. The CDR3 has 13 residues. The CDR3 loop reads CASRGAVNTEAFF. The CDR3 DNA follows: TGTGCCAGCAGGGGAGCGGTGAACACTGAAGCTTTCTTT.

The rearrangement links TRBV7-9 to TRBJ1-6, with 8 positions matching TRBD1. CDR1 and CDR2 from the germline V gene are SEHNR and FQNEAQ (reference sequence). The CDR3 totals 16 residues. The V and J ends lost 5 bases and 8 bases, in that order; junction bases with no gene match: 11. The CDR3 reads CASSPLRDRGHSPLHF. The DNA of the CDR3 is TGTGCCAGCAGCCCGCTCCGAGACAGGGGCCATTCACCCCTCCACTTT.